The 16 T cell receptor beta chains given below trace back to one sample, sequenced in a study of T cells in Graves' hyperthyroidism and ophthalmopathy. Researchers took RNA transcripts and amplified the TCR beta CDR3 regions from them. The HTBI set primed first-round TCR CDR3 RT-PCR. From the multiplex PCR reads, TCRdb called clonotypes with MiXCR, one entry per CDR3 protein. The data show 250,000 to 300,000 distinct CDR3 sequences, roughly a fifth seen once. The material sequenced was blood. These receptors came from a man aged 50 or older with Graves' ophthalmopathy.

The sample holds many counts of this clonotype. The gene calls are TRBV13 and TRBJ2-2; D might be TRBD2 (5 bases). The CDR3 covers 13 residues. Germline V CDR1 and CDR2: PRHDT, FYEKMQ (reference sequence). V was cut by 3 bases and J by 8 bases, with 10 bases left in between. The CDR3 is CASSFSERGELFF. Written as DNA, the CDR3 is TGTGCCAGCAGCTTCTCGGAGCGGGGGGAGCTGTTTTTT.

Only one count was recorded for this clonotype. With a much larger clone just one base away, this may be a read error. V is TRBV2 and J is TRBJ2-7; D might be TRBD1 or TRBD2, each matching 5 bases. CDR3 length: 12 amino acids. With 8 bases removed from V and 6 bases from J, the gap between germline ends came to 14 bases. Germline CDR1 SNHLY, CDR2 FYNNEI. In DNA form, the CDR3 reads TGTGCCAGCCTTAGAGGGGCCTGCGAGCAGTACTTC. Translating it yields CASLRGACEQYF.

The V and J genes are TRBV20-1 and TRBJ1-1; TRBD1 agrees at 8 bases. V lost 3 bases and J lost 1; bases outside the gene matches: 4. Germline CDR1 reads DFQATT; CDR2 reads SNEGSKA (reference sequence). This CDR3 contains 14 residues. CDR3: CSARRTGTNTEAFF. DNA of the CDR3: TGCAGTGCTAGGAGGACAGGGACGAACACTGAAGCTTTCTTT.

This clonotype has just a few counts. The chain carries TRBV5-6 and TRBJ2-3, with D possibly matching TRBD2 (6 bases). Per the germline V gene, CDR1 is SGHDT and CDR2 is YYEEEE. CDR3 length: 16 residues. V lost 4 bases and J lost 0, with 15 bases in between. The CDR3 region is CASSPLRGASTDTQYF. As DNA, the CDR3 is TGTGCCAGCAGCCCGCTGCGGGGAGCTAGCACAGATACGCAGTATTTT.

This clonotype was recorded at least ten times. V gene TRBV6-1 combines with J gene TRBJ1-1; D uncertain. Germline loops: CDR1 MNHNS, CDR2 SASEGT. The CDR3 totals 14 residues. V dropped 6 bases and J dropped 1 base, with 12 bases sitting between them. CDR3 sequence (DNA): TGTGCCAGCAGGGATTACTCAGCGAACACTGAAGCTTTCTTT. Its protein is CASRDYSANTEAFF.

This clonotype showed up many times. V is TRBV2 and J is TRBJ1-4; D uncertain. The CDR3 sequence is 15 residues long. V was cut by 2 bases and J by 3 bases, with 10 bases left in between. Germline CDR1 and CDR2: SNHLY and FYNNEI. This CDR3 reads CASSETGRANEKLFF. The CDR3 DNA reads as TGTGCCAGCAGTGAAACGGGGAGGGCTAATGAAAAACTGTTTTTT.

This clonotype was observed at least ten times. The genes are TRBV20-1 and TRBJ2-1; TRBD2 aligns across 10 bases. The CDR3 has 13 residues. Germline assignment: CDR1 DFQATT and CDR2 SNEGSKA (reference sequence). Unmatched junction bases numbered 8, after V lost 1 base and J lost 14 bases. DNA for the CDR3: TGCAGTGCTAGAGGAGCCAGCGGGAGGGAGGAGTTCTTC. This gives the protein CSARGASGREEFF.

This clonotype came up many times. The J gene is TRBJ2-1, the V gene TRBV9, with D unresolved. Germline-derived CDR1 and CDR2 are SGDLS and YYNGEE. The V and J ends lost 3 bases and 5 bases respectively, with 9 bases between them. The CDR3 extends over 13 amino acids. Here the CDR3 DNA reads TGTGCCAGCAGCGAATACCCCAACAATGAGCAGTTCTTC. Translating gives CASSEYPNNEQFF.

In nucleotides, the CDR3 is TGTGCCAGCAGCCAAGATAGGGGTGTGTCCATCGGCTACACCTTC. Residues: CASSQDRGVSIGYTF. The chain links TRBV3-1 to TRBJ1-2; D possibly corresponds to TRBD1 (5 bases). The V and J ends lost 0 bases and 8 bases respectively, with 16 bases between them. The CDR3 is 15 residues long. CDR1 and CDR2 (germline): LGHDT, YNNKEL (reference sequence).

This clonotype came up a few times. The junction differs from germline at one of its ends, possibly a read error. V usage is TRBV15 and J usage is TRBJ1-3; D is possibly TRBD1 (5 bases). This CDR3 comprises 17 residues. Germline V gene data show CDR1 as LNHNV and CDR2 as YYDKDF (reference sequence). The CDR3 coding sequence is TGTGCCACCAGGAGAGAGATTACAGGCAGCTCTGGAAACACCATATATTTT. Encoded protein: CATRREITGSSGNTIYF.

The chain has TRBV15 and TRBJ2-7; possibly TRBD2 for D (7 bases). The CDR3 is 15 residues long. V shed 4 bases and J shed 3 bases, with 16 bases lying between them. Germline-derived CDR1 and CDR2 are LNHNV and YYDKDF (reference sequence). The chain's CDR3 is CATSTRGRGNYEQYF. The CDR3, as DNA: TGTGCCACCAGCACCCGGGGGAGGGGGAACTACGAGCAGTACTTC.

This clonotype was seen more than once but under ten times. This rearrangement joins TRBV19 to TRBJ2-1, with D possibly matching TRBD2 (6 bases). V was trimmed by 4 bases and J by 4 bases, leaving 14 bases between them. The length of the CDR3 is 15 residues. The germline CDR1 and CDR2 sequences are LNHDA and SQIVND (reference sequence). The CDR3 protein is CASSTLTGVYNEQFF. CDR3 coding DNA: TGTGCCAGTAGTACTCTAACGGGGGTTTACAATGAGCAGTTCTTC.

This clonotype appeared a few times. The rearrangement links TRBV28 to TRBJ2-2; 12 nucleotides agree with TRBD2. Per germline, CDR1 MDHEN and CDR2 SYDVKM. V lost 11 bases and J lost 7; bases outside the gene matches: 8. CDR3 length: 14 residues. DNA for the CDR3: TGTGCCGAAGGGCCTAGCGGGAGGGTCGGGGAGCTGTTTTTT. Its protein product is CAEGPSGRVGELFF.

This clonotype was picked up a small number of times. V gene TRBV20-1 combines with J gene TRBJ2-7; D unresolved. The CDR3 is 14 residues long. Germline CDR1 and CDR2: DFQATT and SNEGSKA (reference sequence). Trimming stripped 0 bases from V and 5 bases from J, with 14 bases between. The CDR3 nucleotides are TGCAGTGCTAGAGATGAGACCCGGCACAACGAGCAGTACTTC. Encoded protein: CSARDETRHNEQYF.

CDR3 sequence reads: CASSAQTGGRGEQYF. In DNA form, the CDR3 reads TGTGCCAGCAGTGCGCAAACAGGGGGCAGGGGCGAGCAGTACTTC. The chain uses TRBV25-1 and TRBJ2-7; 9 bases are shared with TRBD1. CDR3 length: 15 amino acids. The V gene's germline CDR1 is MGHDK and CDR2 SYGVNS. J gave up 6 bases and V 4 bases, and 10 bases lay outside the gene matches.

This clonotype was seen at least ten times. The CDR3 sequence: CASRPGPWPPLYGYTF. The DNA for the CDR3 is TGTGCCAGCAGACCAGGGCCCTGGCCCCCTCTCTATGGCTACACCTTC. The genes are TRBV28 and TRBJ1-2, with D tentatively TRBD1 (5 bases). The CDR3 covers 16 residues. Trimming took off 6 bases at V and 4 bases at J, with 21 bases between the two ends. Germline CDR1 MDHEN, CDR2 SYDVKM.